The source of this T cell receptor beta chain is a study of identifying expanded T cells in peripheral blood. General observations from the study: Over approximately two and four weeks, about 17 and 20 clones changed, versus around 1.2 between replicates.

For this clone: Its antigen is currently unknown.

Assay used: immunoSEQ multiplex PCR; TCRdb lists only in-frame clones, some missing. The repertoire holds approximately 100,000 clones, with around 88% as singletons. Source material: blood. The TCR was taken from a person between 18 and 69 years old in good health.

For the CDR3, the DNA is TGTGCCAGCAGCTTAGGTCTCGGGGGGGACCAAGAGACCCAGTACTTC. Translation: CASSLGLGGDQETQYF. The chain links TRBV7-2 to TRBJ2-5, with 8 nucleotides matching TRBD2. CDR1 and CDR2 (germline): SGHTA, FQGNSA. V lost 1 base, J lost 0 bases, and 4 bases stayed unmatched. The CDR3 consists of 16 residues.